These 21 T cell receptor beta chains originate from one sample sequenced in a study of shared clonotypes between healthy human individuals. Libraries were prepared by immunoSEQ multiplex PCR; TCRdb keeps only in-frame clonotypes and omits some of them. The sample records more than 900,000 clones, around three quarters being singletons. Specimen: memory CD4+ T cells from PBMCs. Indicated subset: CD45RA-negative fraction. Receptors were obtained from a man aged 18 to 30 in good health. Some clones in this sample may be carry-over from other donors' samples.

Concerning this clone itself: A clone one base away is much larger, so this may be a read error. This sample also contains other DNA sequences that code for the same CDR3. This chain connects TRBV2 to TRBJ1-1; the D gene is possibly TRBD1 (6 bases). This CDR3 comprises 14 residues. CDR1 and CDR2 (germline): SNHLY, FYNNEI. V was pared by 6 bases and J by 0 bases, with 11 bases between. DNA for the CDR3: TGTGCCAGCAGGGTAGACAGGATGAACACTGAAGCTTTCTTT. This encodes CASRVDRMNTEAFF. The complete variable domain, with remaining parts taken from reference TRBV2 and TRBJ1-1, reads EPEVTQTPSHQVTQMGQEVILRCVPISNHLYFYWYRQILGQKVEFLVSFYNNEISEKSEIFDDQFSVERPDGSNFTLKIRSTKLEDSAMYFCASRVDRMNTEAFFGQGTRLTVV.

This clone was seen a few times. The chain is built from TRBV28 and TRBJ1-5; TRBD1 agrees at 7 bases. Germline V gene data show CDR1 as MDHEN and CDR2 as SYDVKM. This CDR3 contains 15 residues. J gave up 4 bases and V 7 bases, and 10 bases lay outside the gene matches. In DNA, the CDR3 is TGTGCCAGCAAGACGAAGAAGGGGGCGAATCAGCCCCAGCATTTT. Amino acids: CASKTKKGANQPQHF.

The rearrangement joins TRBV7-9 to TRBJ1-2; TRBD1 is a possible D gene (5 bases). The CDR3 has 12 residues. Between the trimmed V and J ends, which lost 4 bases and 8 bases, there was a span of 11 bases. The germline V gene has CDR1 SEHNR and CDR2 FQNEAQ (reference sequence). The CDR3 DNA reads TGTGCCAGCAGCTCGAGGGGAGGAGGCTACACCTTC. This encodes CASSSRGGGYTF.

The chain carries TRBV28 and TRBJ2-3; 7 bases are a match to TRBD2. This CDR3 contains 17 residues. After removal of 6 bases from V and 4 bases from J, the junction contained 16 bases not matched to a gene. The germline CDR1 and CDR2 sequences are MDHEN and SYDVKM. CDR3 DNA: TGTGCCAGCAGGGGGAGGGAGGACGAACGGCGGGCAGATACGCAGTATTTT. Residues: CASRGREDERRADTQYF.

The chain recombines TRBV19 with TRBJ1-3, with TRBD1 matching 9 bases. Losses at the gene ends were 6 bases for V and 0 bases for J; bases not matched to a gene: 15. Germline CDR1 LNHDA, CDR2 SQIVND (reference sequence). The CDR3 totals 19 residues. The DNA for the CDR3 is TGTGCCAGTAGCCCACGCCGGGACAGGGCCGAATACTCTGGAAACACCATATATTTT. Translating it yields CASSPRRDRAEYSGNTIYF.

The CDR3 DNA reads as TGCGCCAGCAGCTTGGGTGCTAGCAGCCAAGAGACCCAGTACTTC. Its protein product is CASSLGASSQETQYF. This chain uses TRBV5-1 with TRBJ2-5; D is possibly TRBD2 (5 bases). The V end was cut by 0 bases, the J end by 1 base, with 10 bases between. This CDR3 has 15 amino acids. Germline V CDR1 and CDR2: SGHRS, YFSETQ.

The CDR3 region has the DNA TGTGCCAGCAGCGTAGGCGGGAGTAGGAACATTCAGTACTTC. It codes for CASSVGGSRNIQYF. The gene calls are TRBV9 and TRBJ2-4, with 7 bases lining up with TRBD2. V gave up 0 bases and J gave up 7 bases; unmatched junction bases: 4. This CDR3 is 14 amino acids long. Germline CDR1 reads SGDLS; CDR2 reads YYNGEE.

Note on this clone: At one of its ends the junction is not consistent with the germline gene, which may arise from a read error. This chain connects TRBV7-9 to TRBJ2-5; 12 bases map to TRBD2. The CDR3 sequence is 17 residues long. CDR1 is SEHNR and CDR2 is FQNEAQ in the germline V gene (reference sequence). Here the CDR3 reads CASSPLTGTSGQEAQYF. In DNA form, the CDR3 reads TGTGCCAGCAGCCCCCTCACCGGGACTAGCGGGCAAGAGGCCCAGTACTTC.

The gene calls are TRBV28 and TRBJ2-7; 7 bases line up with TRBD1. The germline V gene encodes CDR1 MDHEN and CDR2 SYDVKM. The CDR3 has 16 amino acids. Trimming removed 3 bases from V and 1 base from J; junction bases left unmatched: 9. The CDR3 bases are TGTGCCAGCAGTTTTCCAGACAGGGTTGGTTCCTACGAGCAGTACTTC. Translation: CASSFPDRVGSYEQYF.

The rearrangement joins TRBV20-1 to TRBJ2-5; D is undetermined. CDR1 is DFQATT, CDR2 SNEGSKA, per germline (reference sequence). The CDR3 spans 11 residues. V lost 5 bases, J lost 7 bases, and 11 bases lay in between. The CDR3 coding sequence is TGCAGTGCTTACAGCCGTGGGACCCAGTACTTC. It translates to CSAYSRGTQYF.

The chain couples TRBV7-2 to TRBJ1-4; D possibly corresponds to TRBD1 (6 bases). This CDR3 has 13 amino acids. Per the germline V gene, CDR1 is SGHTA and CDR2 is FQGNSA. Trimming removed 5 bases from V and 8 bases from J, with 12 bases in between. In DNA, the CDR3 is TGTGCCAGCAGCGCTTCCGGGACAGAAAAACTGTTTTTT. Its protein is CASSASGTEKLFF. The whole variable domain, remainder taken from reference TRBV7-2 and TRBJ1-4, is GAGVSQSPSNKVTEKGKDVELRCDPISGHTALYWYRQSLGQGLEFLIYFQGNSAPDKSGLPSDRFSAERTGGSVSTLTIQRTQQEDSAVYLCASSASGTEKLFFGSGTQLSVL.

A few counts support this clone. The V and J genes are TRBV30 and TRBJ2-2, with D tentatively TRBD1 (5 bases). Trimming removed 4 bases at V and 0 bases at J, with 9 bases between. The CDR3 covers 14 residues. The germline V gene encodes CDR1 GTSNPN and CDR2 SVGIG (reference sequence). CDR3 amino acids: CAWKQDANTGELFF. CDR3 coding DNA: TGTGCCTGGAAACAGGACGCGAACACCGGGGAGCTGTTTTTT.

The chain joins TRBV27 to TRBJ2-7; 7 nucleotides agree with TRBD1. V shed 8 bases and J 0 bases; nucleotides not matched to a gene: 10. CDR1 is MNHEY, CDR2 SMNVEV, per germline (reference sequence). The CDR3 extends over 15 amino acids. The CDR3, as DNA: TGTGCCAGCGGGGGCATGGGACAGAGCTCCTACGAGCAGTACTTC. Translating gives CASGGMGQSSYEQYF.

The J gene is TRBJ1-2, the V gene TRBV6-1; no reliable D call. CDR3 length: 13 residues. From germline, CDR1 is MNHNS and CDR2 SASEGT. The germline V and J ends were trimmed by 3 bases and 6 bases, with 11 bases remaining between them. CDR3 nucleotide sequence: TGTGCCAGCAGTGAGTTCCGGGAAAATGGCTACACCTTC. Amino acid sequence: CASSEFRENGYTF.

V gene TRBV18 combines with J gene TRBJ2-1; 9 bases are a match to TRBD1. Unmatched junction bases numbered 13, after V lost 6 bases and J lost 7 bases. The germline CDR1 and CDR2 sequences are KGHSH and LQKENI. This CDR3 region has 16 residues. The CDR3 region is CASSRAGTGRPNEQFF. The CDR3, as DNA: TGTGCCAGCTCCCGGGCCGGGACAGGGAGGCCAAATGAGCAGTTCTTC.

The chain carries TRBV29-1 and TRBJ2-7; D possibly corresponds to TRBD1 (6 bases). The CDR3 length is 13 residues. V was cut by 4 bases and J by 6 bases, with 16 bases left in between. Germline V gene sequence: CDR1 SQVTM, CDR2 ANQGSEA. The CDR3 nucleotides are TGCAGCGTTGCCCGAGGGGGTTTTTCCGAGCAGTACTTC. Protein sequence: CSVARGGFSEQYF.

This chain uses TRBV2 with TRBJ2-3; 14 bases map to TRBD2. V lost 5 bases and J lost 2; bases outside the gene matches: 15. Looked up from germline, CDR1 is SNHLY and CDR2 is FYNNEI. The length of the CDR3 is 20 residues. This CDR3 is CASSFYTTSGRALPTDTQYF. In DNA, the CDR3 is TGTGCCAGCAGTTTCTACACGACTAGCGGGAGGGCCCTTCCCACAGATACGCAGTATTTT. Full variable domain (remainder filled in from reference TRBV2 and TRBJ2-3): EPEVTQTPSHQVTQMGQEVILRCVPISNHLYFYWYRQILGQKVEFLVSFYNNEISEKSEIFDDQFSVERPDGSNFTLKIRSTKLEDSAMYFCASSFYTTSGRALPTDTQYFGPGTRLTVL.

The CDR3 reads CSALKNEQFF. DNA for the CDR3: TGCAGTGCGCTTAAGAATGAGCAGTTCTTC. The chain combines TRBV20-1 with TRBJ2-1; D gene unclear. The CDR3 runs 10 residues. Deletions cut 6 bases from V and 7 bases from J, with 7 bases between. CDR1 and CDR2 from the germline V gene are DFQATT and SNEGSKA (reference sequence).

The rearrangement uses TRBV5-1 and TRBJ2-7; 8 bases fit TRBD2. CDR3 size: 14 residues. Trimming took 0 bases from V and 9 from J; bases not matched to a gene: 8. The germline gives CDR1 SGHRS, CDR2 YFSETQ. As DNA, the CDR3 is TGCGCCAGCAGCTTGGTTGGCGGGAGGAACGGGCAGTACTTC. Translation: CASSLVGGRNGQYF.

The chain employs TRBV19 and TRBJ1-5; 11 bases are a match to TRBD1. Germline-derived CDR1 and CDR2 are LNHDA and SQIVND (reference sequence). V gave up 9 bases and J gave up 1 base; unmatched junction bases: 14. The CDR3 has 18 residues. The CDR3 reads CASKTGTGGFESNQPQHF. The CDR3 DNA sequence: TGTGCCAGCAAGACCGGGACAGGGGGATTTGAGAGCAATCAGCCCCAGCATTTT.

V gene TRBV30 combines with J gene TRBJ2-3; a weak D match, TRBD1 (6 bases). This CDR3 has 13 amino acids. Trimming stripped 5 bases from V and 4 bases from J, with 13 bases between. CDR1 is GTSNPN, CDR2 SVGIG, per germline (reference sequence). CDR3: CAWSGDIADTQYF. The CDR3 bases are TGTGCCTGGTCAGGGGATATAGCAGATACGCAGTATTTT.